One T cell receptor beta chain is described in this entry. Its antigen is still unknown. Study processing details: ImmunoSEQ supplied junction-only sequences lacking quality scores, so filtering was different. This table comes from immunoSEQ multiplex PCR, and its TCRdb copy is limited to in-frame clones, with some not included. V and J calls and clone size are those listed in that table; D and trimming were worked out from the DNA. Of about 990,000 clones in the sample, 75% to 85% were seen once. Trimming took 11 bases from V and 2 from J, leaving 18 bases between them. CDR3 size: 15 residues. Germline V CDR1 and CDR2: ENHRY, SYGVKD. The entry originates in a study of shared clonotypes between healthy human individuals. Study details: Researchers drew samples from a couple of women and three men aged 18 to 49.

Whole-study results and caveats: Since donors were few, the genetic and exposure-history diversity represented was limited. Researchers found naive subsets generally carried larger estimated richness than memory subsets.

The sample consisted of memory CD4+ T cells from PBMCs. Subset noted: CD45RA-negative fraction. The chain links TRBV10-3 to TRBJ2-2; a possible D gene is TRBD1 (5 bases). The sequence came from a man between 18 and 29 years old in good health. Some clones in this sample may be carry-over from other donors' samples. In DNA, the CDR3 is TGTGCCGCCCACCAAGGGGCAACTAACACCGGGGAGCTGTTTTTT. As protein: CAAHQGATNTGELFF.